Below are 19 T cell receptor beta chains sequenced from a single sample in a study of blood T cell repertoires in COVID-19. The repertoire was sequenced with immunoSEQ multiplex PCR; TCRdb's copy has only in-frame clones and lacks some. The table records about 54,000 clones, about nine tenths of them present only once. Sequenced: peripheral blood. The receptor set was obtained from a woman aged 40 to 50 with active COVID-19.

The chain joins TRBV19 to TRBJ1-1; D remains unclear. V was shortened by 0 bases and J by 6 bases, with 5 bases between the two germline ends. Per germline, CDR1 LNHDA and CDR2 SQIVND (reference sequence). The CDR3 contains 12 residues. The CDR3 bases are TGTGCCAGTAGTATAGAACAGTCTGAAGCTTTCTTT. Amino acids: CASSIEQSEAFF.

The V gene is TRBV3-1 (or the pseudogene TRBV3-2), the J gene TRBJ2-5; tentatively, D is TRBD1 (7 bases). The germline gives CDR1 LGHDT, CDR2 YNNKEL (reference sequence). This CDR3 spans 15 amino acids. The V gene lost 4 bases and the J gene lost 2 bases, with 14 bases spanning the gap. The CDR3 DNA is TGTGCCAGCAGCCTAAGGGGGCGGGGACAAGAGACCCAGTACTTC. Protein: CASSLRGRGQETQYF.

The V and J genes are TRBV20-1 and TRBJ1-5; 7 bases align to TRBD1. This CDR3 spans 18 amino acids. Germline V lookup: CDR1 DFQATT, CDR2 SNEGSKA (reference sequence). V gave up 3 bases and J gave up 0 bases; unmatched junction bases: 14. The CDR3 nucleotides are TGCAGTGCTAGTCCCCACCCGACAGGGCAGAATAGCAATCAGCCCCAGCATTTT. It specifies CSASPHPTGQNSNQPQHF.

This rearrangement joins TRBV5-4 to TRBJ2-1, with 11 positions matching TRBD2. J gave up 5 bases and V 1 base, and 2 bases lay outside the gene matches. CDR3 length: 15 residues. CDR1 is SGHNT, CDR2 YYREEE, per germline (reference sequence). DNA of the CDR3: TGTGCCAGCAGCTTGCTAGCGGGGGGTAACAATGAGCAGTTCTTC. It specifies CASSLLAGGNNEQFF.

The rearrangement joins TRBV20-1 to TRBJ1-2; 9 bases match TRBD1. The J segment lost 6 bases and the V segment lost 6 bases, leaving 2 bases of the junction unmatched. There are 11 residues in the CDR3. In germline, CDR1 is DFQATT, CDR2 SNEGSKA (reference sequence). CDR3: CSARTGDGYTF. In nucleotides, the CDR3 is TGCAGTGCCAGGACAGGGGATGGCTACACCTTC.

There are a few counts of this clone. The chain recombines TRBV30 with TRBJ1-5, with D unclear. This CDR3 is 11 amino acids long. Germline values: CDR1 GTSNPN, CDR2 SVGIG (reference sequence). The V gene lost 0 bases and the J gene lost 9 bases, with 6 bases spanning the gap. The CDR3 coding sequence is TGTGCCTGGAGTGTTGGAGGGCCCCAGCATTTT. Protein sequence: CAWSVGGPQHF.

The chain carries TRBV9 and TRBJ2-7; TRBD2 aligns across 10 bases. V lost 5 bases, J lost 5 bases, and 7 bases stayed unmatched. The germline CDR1 and CDR2 sequences are SGDLS and YYNGEE. CDR3 length: 14 residues. This CDR3 is CASSRAGGPHEQYF. For the CDR3, the DNA is TGTGCCAGCAGTCGAGCGGGGGGGCCCCACGAGCAGTACTTC.

In DNA, the CDR3 is TGTGCCAGCAGCCCCCTCAGGAAAAGCTCCTACGAGCAGTACTTC. This codes for CASSPLRKSSYEQYF. This chain joins TRBV5-6 and TRBJ2-7; D unresolved. Germline V CDR1 and CDR2: SGHDT, YYEEEE. This CDR3 is 15 amino acids long. Trimming pared 4 bases from V and 0 bases from J, leaving 14 bases between.

The genes are TRBV2 and TRBJ2-7; no firm D call. CDR3 length: 12 amino acids. The V end was cut by 6 bases, the J end by 5 bases, with 11 bases between. Germline CDR1 SNHLY, CDR2 FYNNEI. CDR3 nucleotides: TGTGCCAGCAGCCCCACTTTGAACGAGCAGTACTTC. It encodes CASSPTLNEQYF.

The CDR3 spells CASSFTLAGPDNEQFF. Written as DNA, the CDR3 is TGTGCCAGCAGTTTCACGCTAGCGGGGCCTGACAATGAGCAGTTCTTC. This chain links TRBV7-9 with TRBJ2-1, with TRBD2 identical over 9 bases. This CDR3 spans 16 amino acids. Unmatched junction bases numbered 11, after V lost 6 bases and J lost 5 bases. In germline, CDR1 is SEHNR, CDR2 FQNEAQ (reference sequence).

V is TRBV18 and J is TRBJ2-5; possibly TRBD1 for D (5 bases). CDR3 size: 16 residues. Germline assignment: CDR1 KGHSH and CDR2 LQKENI. The V gene lost 0 bases and the J gene lost 1 base, with 12 bases spanning the gap. CDR3 nucleotides: TGTGCCAGCTCACCACCTCAGGGTCCCTCCCAAGAGACCCAGTACTTC. This codes for CASSPPQGPSQETQYF. Full variable domain (missing parts from reference TRBV18 and TRBJ2-5): NAGVMQNPRHLVRRRGQEARLRCSPMKGHSHVYWYRQLPEEGLKFMVYLQKENIIDESGMPKERFSAEFPKEGPSILRIQQVVRGDSAAYFCASSPPQGPSQETQYFGPGTRLLVL.

CDR3 sequence reads: CATSRDLLAENTGELFF. The CDR3 bases are TGTGCCACCAGCAGAGATTTACTAGCGGAGAACACCGGGGAGCTGTTTTTT. V is TRBV15 and J is TRBJ2-2; 8 bases are a match to TRBD2. CDR3 size: 17 residues. After removal of 0 bases from V and 1 base from J, the junction contained 4 bases not matched to a gene. CDR1 is LNHNV and CDR2 is YYDKDF in the germline V gene (reference sequence).

This rearrangement joins TRBV11-3 to TRBJ2-2; 10 bases match TRBD1. The CDR3 is 14 residues long. V lost 4 bases, J lost 7 bases, and 3 bases stayed unmatched. In germline, CDR1 is SGHNT, CDR2 YENEEA. For the CDR3, the DNA is TGTGCCAGCAGCTATGGGACAGGGGTCGGGGAGCTGTTTTTT. Encoded protein: CASSYGTGVGELFF.

The chain is built from TRBV13 and TRBJ1-2; maybe TRBD1 (5 bases). Per the germline V gene, CDR1 is PRHDT and CDR2 is FYEKMQ (reference sequence). The V gene lost 3 bases and the J gene lost 0 bases, with 14 bases spanning the gap. CDR3 length equals 16 residues. CDR3 sequence: CASSFVGGKANYGYTF. CDR3 nucleotide sequence: TGTGCCAGCAGCTTCGTTGGGGGGAAGGCTAACTATGGCTACACCTTC.

The chain combines TRBV19 with TRBJ2-7; 10 bases agree with TRBD2. The CDR3 has 15 residues. Germline V CDR1 and CDR2: LNHDA, SQIVND (reference sequence). The V and J ends lost 1 base and 2 bases, in that order; junction bases with no gene match: 2. Here the CDR3 DNA reads TGTGCCAGTAGTATAGCCACTAGCGGGGCCTACGAGCAGTACTTC. Translated: CASSIATSGAYEQYF. The whole variable domain, filled in from reference TRBV19 and TRBJ2-7, reads DGGITQSPKYLFRKEGQNVTLSCEQNLNHDAMYWYRQDPGQGLRLIYYSQIVNDFQKGDIAEGYSVSREKKESFPLTVTSAQKNPTAFYLCASSIATSGAYEQYFGPGTRLTVT.

The V gene is TRBV27, the J gene TRBJ2-7; 15 bases are a match to TRBD2. Germline V lookup: CDR1 MNHEY, CDR2 SMNVEV (reference sequence). The V segment lost 5 bases and the J segment 6 bases; nucleotides outside the gene matches: 8. The CDR3 runs 16 residues. The CDR3 is CASSRTSGGAISEQYF. The CDR3 DNA follows: TGTGCCAGCAGTCGGACTAGCGGGGGGGCCATCTCCGAGCAGTACTTC.

The V gene is TRBV19, the J gene TRBJ2-5, with D possibly being TRBD2 (7 bases). CDR1 is LNHDA, CDR2 SQIVND, per germline (reference sequence). The V gene lost 1 base and the J gene lost 4 bases, with 13 bases spanning the gap. The CDR3 has 15 amino acids. The CDR3 sequence: CASSIGRGAGETQYF. The CDR3 nucleotides read TGTGCCAGTAGTATAGGACGGGGGGCCGGAGAGACCCAGTACTTC.

CDR3 residues: CASSLDSWRTEAFF. As DNA, the CDR3 is TGTGCCAGCAGCTTGGATTCTTGGAGGACTGAAGCTTTCTTT. This chain connects TRBV5-5 to TRBJ1-1, with no clear D. The CDR3 spans 14 residues. Germline V lookup: CDR1 SGHKS, CDR2 YYEKEE (reference sequence). V was pared by 0 bases and J by 5 bases, with 11 bases between.

The genes are TRBV19 and TRBJ2-1; tentative D call: TRBD2 (5 bases). This CDR3 has 12 residues. Trimming left V 6 bases short and J 9 bases short, with 12 bases between. Per the germline V gene, CDR1 is LNHDA and CDR2 is SQIVND (reference sequence). CDR3 region: CASRPAAGEQFF. Written as DNA, the CDR3 is TGTGCCAGTAGACCAGCGGCCGGTGAGCAGTTCTTC.